The 19 T cell receptor beta chains given below trace back to one sample, sequenced in a study of T cells in Graves' hyperthyroidism and ophthalmopathy. The TCR beta CDR3 regions underwent amplification using RNA transcripts as the source. The TCR CDR3 was amplified in a first-round RT-PCR using the HTBI primer set. TCRdb reanalysed the multiplex PCR reads using MiXCR and keeps one entry per CDR3 protein. The repertoire holds roughly 570,000 distinct CDR3 sequences, with 15% to 18% as singletons. The sequenced material came from blood. Receptors originate from a woman aged 25 to 39 with Graves' hyperthyroidism.

A few counts support this clonotype. The V call is TRBV10-3, the J call TRBJ2-7; perhaps TRBD2 as D (5 bases). The CDR3 covers 13 residues. CDR1 and CDR2 from the germline V gene are ENHRY and SYGVKD. V was cut by 0 bases and J by 2 bases, with 5 bases left in between. The CDR3 is CAISESRAYEQYF. CDR3 nucleotide sequence: TGTGCCATCAGTGAGTCGAGGGCCTACGAGCAGTACTTC.

This clonotype was recorded many times. A far more abundant clone sits one base away, making this likely a read error. V usage is TRBV7-6 and J usage is TRBJ2-5; D gene uncertain. Germline V gives CDR1 SGHVS, CDR2 FNYEAQ. The CDR3 consists of 11 residues. The CDR3 loop reads CAGSLQETQYF. DNA for the CDR3: TGTGCCGGCAGCTTACAAGAGACCCAGTACTTC.

There are many counts of this clonotype. This chain's CDR3 is CSVGYHGGSYEQYF. The CDR3 bases are TGCAGCGTTGGCTATCATGGGGGGTCCTACGAGCAGTACTTC. The chain has TRBV29-1 and TRBJ2-7; a weak D match, TRBD2 (6 bases). V shed 4 bases and J shed 1 base, with 14 bases lying between them. The CDR3 has 14 residues. Germline CDR1 and CDR2: SQVTM and ANQGSEA.

A few counts support this clonotype. The chain couples TRBV9 to TRBJ2-1; 15 nucleotides align to TRBD2. This CDR3 has 18 residues. Unmatched junction bases numbered 11, after V lost 4 bases and J lost 6 bases. Germline CDR1 is SGDLS and CDR2 is YYNGEE. DNA of the CDR3: TGTGCCAGCAGCTCTAGGACTAGCGGGAGGGCCCTAAGCAATGAGCAGTTCTTC. Translation: CASSSRTSGRALSNEQFF. Combining the CDR3 with reference TRBV9 and TRBJ2-1 gives the whole variable domain DSGVTQTPKHLITATGQRVTLRCSPRSGDLSVYWYQQSLDQGLQFLIQYYNGEERAKGNILERFSAQQFPDLHSELNLSSLELGDSALYFCASSSRTSGRALSNEQFFGPGTRLTVL.

The CDR3 nucleotides are TGTGCCAGCAGCTTGGTAGGGCTAGCGGACACAGATACGCAGTATTTT. Protein sequence: CASSLVGLADTDTQYF. The rearrangement uses TRBV5-6 and TRBJ2-3; 7 nucleotides line up with TRBD2. Germline trimming cut 0 bases from V and 2 bases from J; bases unmatched to any gene: 6. CDR3 length equals 16 residues. Germline-derived CDR1 and CDR2 are SGHDT and YYEEEE.

This chain's CDR3 is CAIRAAEDSNEKLFF. CDR3 coding DNA: TGTGCCATCAGGGCCGCGGAGGACAGTAATGAAAAACTGTTTTTT. The chain uses TRBV10-3 and TRBJ1-4; D is possibly TRBD1 (6 bases). Germline values: CDR1 ENHRY, CDR2 SYGVKD. Deletions cut 6 bases from V and 4 bases from J, with 15 bases between. The CDR3 contains 15 residues.

The table lists this clonotype with many counts. The V and J genes are TRBV7-7 and TRBJ2-3; the D is unclear. This CDR3 has 13 amino acids. Germline-derived CDR1 and CDR2 are SSHAT and FNYEAQ (reference sequence). In DNA, the CDR3 is TGTGCTAGCTCCCGGGTAGCAGCGGATACGCAGTATTTT. It is translated as CASSRVAADTQYF.

This clonotype has more than one count but fewer than ten. The chain joins TRBV18 to TRBJ2-7, with 11 bases that match TRBD1. V lost 6 bases and J lost 3; bases outside the gene matches: 4. The CDR3 has 14 residues. CDR1 is KGHSH, CDR2 LQKENI, per germline. The CDR3 DNA reads as TGTGCCAGCTCGCCGGGACAGGGGGTCTACGAGCAGTACTTC. Protein: CASSPGQGVYEQYF.

The genes are TRBV20-1 and TRBJ2-3; TRBD1 matches 10 bases. The germline CDR1 and CDR2 sequences are DFQATT and SNEGSKA (reference sequence). Germline trimming cut 5 bases from V and 1 base from J; bases unmatched to any gene: 3. The CDR3 covers 14 residues. CDR3 sequence: CSAEGTGGTDTQYF. CDR3 DNA: TGCAGTGCTGAAGGGACAGGGGGCACAGATACGCAGTATTTT.

This clonotype was detected many times. The genes are TRBV7-9 and TRBJ2-7, with TRBD2 matching over 10 bases. CDR3 length: 16 residues. Germline CDR1 and CDR2: SEHNR and FQNEAQ (reference sequence). Trimming at V came to 5 bases and at J to 0 bases, leaving 7 bases not matched to a gene. The CDR3 spells CASSPPTSGPSYEQYF. CDR3 sequence (DNA): TGTGCCAGCAGCCCACCGACTAGCGGGCCCTCCTACGAGCAGTACTTC.

V usage is TRBV6-5 and J usage is TRBJ2-7, with D possibly TRBD1 on 5 matching bases. Looked up from germline, CDR1 is MNHEY and CDR2 is SVGAGI. The CDR3 is made up of 14 amino acids. The V and J ends lost 0 bases and 2 bases respectively, with 8 bases between them. This CDR3 is CASSYSPRAYEQYF. The CDR3, as DNA: TGTGCCAGCAGTTACTCGCCCAGGGCCTACGAGCAGTACTTC.

This clonotype was observed a few times. The CDR3 sequence is CSVEAEGTPIYEQYF. For the CDR3, the DNA is TGCAGCGTTGAAGCGGAGGGAACTCCTATATACGAGCAGTACTTC. The gene calls are TRBV29-1 and TRBJ2-7, with D possibly matching TRBD2 (6 bases). The germline gives CDR1 SQVTM, CDR2 ANQGSEA. Trimming took 1 base from V and 4 from J, leaving 17 bases between them. This CDR3 is built from 15 residues.

This clonotype has a count of ten or more. The V call is TRBV20-1, the J call TRBJ2-1; possible D gene TRBD2, 6 bases. Germline V gene data show CDR1 as DFQATT and CDR2 as SNEGSKA (reference sequence). The CDR3 runs 18 residues. V shed 0 bases and J shed 9 bases, with 27 bases lying between them. This CDR3 reads CSARDRLRTTRSKVEQFF. The CDR3 DNA follows: TGCAGTGCTAGAGATCGATTGAGGACGACTAGATCGAAGGTTGAGCAGTTCTTC.

This clonotype was observed at least ten times. V and J are TRBV5-1 and TRBJ1-1; 7 bases are shared with TRBD1. The germline gives CDR1 SGHRS, CDR2 YFSETQ. Germline trimming cut 2 bases from V and 5 bases from J; bases unmatched to any gene: 9. The length of the CDR3 is 15 residues. The CDR3: CASSFKDRLGTEAFF. CDR3 nucleotide sequence: TGCGCCAGCAGCTTCAAGGACAGGTTGGGGACTGAAGCTTTCTTT.

Ten or more counts support this clonotype. The chain recombines TRBV20-1 with TRBJ1-1; 8 bases fit TRBD1. In germline, CDR1 is DFQATT, CDR2 SNEGSKA (reference sequence). V shed 2 bases, J shed 5 bases, and the junction held 4 bases outside the gene matches. The CDR3 covers 13 residues. The CDR3 spells CSARTRGRTEAFF. CDR3 bases: TGCAGTGCTAGAACCAGGGGGCGGACTGAAGCTTTCTTT.

This clonotype was observed at least ten times. This CDR3 reads CASNKGQRHQPQHF. For the CDR3, the DNA is TGTGCCAGCAACAAGGGACAGAGACATCAGCCCCAGCATTTT. The chain has TRBV6-2 or TRBV6-3 and TRBJ1-5, with 7 bases matching TRBD1. Germline-derived CDR1 and CDR2 are MNHEY and SVGEGT. V was clipped by 7 bases and J by 5 bases; unmatched bases: 8. There are 14 residues in the CDR3.

The sample holds many counts of this clonotype. The chain has TRBV18 and TRBJ2-1, with D tentatively TRBD1 (6 bases). The length of the CDR3 is 15 residues. Deletions cut 0 bases from V and 6 bases from J, with 12 bases between. From germline, CDR1 is KGHSH and CDR2 LQKENI. The CDR3 DNA is TGTGCCAGCTCACCACCGTTACAGGGATTCAATGAGCAGTTCTTC. This translates into CASSPPLQGFNEQFF. The variable domain in full, completed from reference TRBV18 and TRBJ2-1, reads NAGVMQNPRHLVRRRGQEARLRCSPMKGHSHVYWYRQLPEEGLKFMVYLQKENIIDESGMPKERFSAEFPKEGPSILRIQQVVRGDSAAYFCASSPPLQGFNEQFFGPGTRLTVL.

The sample holds many counts of this clonotype. This chain connects TRBV20-1 to TRBJ2-7, with 11 bases identical to TRBD2. Germline loops: CDR1 DFQATT, CDR2 SNEGSKA (reference sequence). The CDR3 length is 15 residues. J lost 3 bases, V lost 0 bases, and 4 bases had no gene match. The CDR3 DNA sequence: TGCAGTGCTAGAGACTCCGGGACTAGCGGCTACGAGCAGTACTTC. Translation gives CSARDSGTSGYEQYF.

This clonotype came up many times. The chain combines TRBV20-1 with TRBJ1-1; D is ambiguous. This CDR3 region has 10 residues. The ends were cut back, 7 bases at V and 3 bases at J, with 6 bases in the middle. Germline-derived CDR1 and CDR2 are DFQATT and SNEGSKA (reference sequence). CDR3 sequence (DNA): TGCAGTGACGTCTACACTGAAGCTTTCTTT. Translating it yields CSDVYTEAFF.